The 15 T cell receptor beta chains below all came from one sample that was sequenced in a study of T cells after yellow fever vaccination. In TCRdb, the 5' RACE reads were re-called with MiXCR into one record per CDR3 protein. The sample yields some 260,000 distinct CDR3 sequences, around 5.2% seen once. This sample comprised CD4+ T cells sorted from PBMCs, obtained on the day of the yellow fever booster vaccination. These receptors came from a man between 18 and 29 years old who received the YFV17D yellow fever vaccine.

This clonotype came up a few times. This sequence joins TRBV4-1 and TRBJ2-2, with D possibly TRBD1 on 7 matching bases. This CDR3 is built from 13 residues. Germline CDR1 MGHRA, CDR2 YSYEKL. Trimming removed 7 bases at V and 6 bases at J, with 12 bases between. CDR3 bases: TGCGCCAGCACCGGCAGGGGGGCCGGGGAGCTGTTTTTT. Protein: CASTGRGAGELFF.

The CDR3 DNA sequence: TGTGCCAGCAGCTGGGGACAGGATAGCGGCTACACCTTC. Translated, it gives CASSWGQDSGYTF. The rearrangement joins TRBV3-1 to TRBJ1-2; 8 positions match TRBD1. CDR1 is LGHDT, CDR2 YNNKEL, per germline (reference sequence). There are 13 residues in the CDR3. The V gene end was trimmed by 5 bases and the J gene end by 8 bases; junction bases not matched to a gene: 7.

Only a few counts were recorded for this clonotype. The chain combines TRBV5-1 with TRBJ2-5; 8 positions agree with TRBD1. Germline V CDR1 and CDR2: SGHRS, YFSETQ. The V and J ends lost 1 base and 1 base, in that order; junction bases with no gene match: 3. The CDR3 loop spans 15 amino acids. CDR3: CASSLLTGGQETQYF. The CDR3 nucleotides are TGCGCCAGCAGCTTGTTAACAGGGGGCCAAGAGACCCAGTACTTC.

V usage is TRBV5-1 and J usage is TRBJ1-1, with D perhaps TRBD1 (5 bases). CDR3 length equals 14 residues. Looked up from germline, CDR1 is SGHRS and CDR2 is YFSETQ. V was clipped by 2 bases and J by 5 bases, with 13 bases between them. Here the CDR3 DNA reads TGCGCCAGCAGCTTCGAATGGGGCGTTACTGAAGCTTTCTTT. Its translation is CASSFEWGVTEAFF.

CDR3 in DNA: TGCAGTGCTAGATTGGGGAGGGACACTGAAGCTTTCTTT. It yields the protein CSARLGRDTEAFF. The rearrangement uses TRBV20-1 and TRBJ1-1; unclear D gene. The CDR3 length is 13 residues. Germline V lookup: CDR1 DFQATT, CDR2 SNEGSKA (reference sequence). The V end lost 2 bases, the J end lost 3 bases, and 10 bases lay between the germline ends.

This clonotype has a count of ten or more. The V gene is TRBV12-3 or TRBV12-4, the J gene TRBJ1-3; D unresolved. V lost 6 bases and J lost 4, with 13 bases in between. The CDR3 has 14 residues. The CDR3 DNA is TGTGCCAGCAGCCCCGCGACGGGGGGAAACACCATATATTTT. Protein sequence: CASSPATGGNTIYF.

In this sample, this clonotype turned up many times. The chain is built from TRBV7-9 and TRBJ2-3; 9 bases agree with TRBD1. V was pared by 2 bases and J by 2 bases, with 5 bases of the junction left unmatched. This CDR3 comprises 16 residues. CDR1 SEHNR and CDR2 FQNEAQ come from the germline V gene (reference sequence). CDR3 in amino acids: CASSLYRGRPTDTQYF. The DNA of the CDR3 is TGTGCCAGCAGCTTATACAGGGGGCGACCCACAGATACGCAGTATTTT.

V gene TRBV6-2 or TRBV6-3 combines with J gene TRBJ1-5; D uncertain. Germline values: CDR1 MNHEY, CDR2 SVGEGT. V was pared by 5 bases and J by 6 bases, with 11 bases between. This CDR3 is 13 amino acids long. Here the CDR3 reads CASSPSRGQPQHF. The DNA of the CDR3 is TGTGCCAGCAGTCCGTCGAGAGGTCAGCCCCAGCATTTT.

This clonotype was seen only a few times. This chain joins TRBV19 and TRBJ2-3; TRBD2 aligns across 9 bases. The CDR3 loop spans 14 amino acids. CDR1 and CDR2 from the germline V gene are LNHDA and SQIVND (reference sequence). V lost 4 bases, J lost 4 bases, and 3 bases stayed unmatched. The CDR3 sequence: CASSSGGAADTQYF. The CDR3 nucleotides read TGTGCCAGTAGTAGCGGGGGGGCGGCAGATACGCAGTATTTT.

The V call is TRBV6-2 or TRBV6-3, the J call TRBJ1-1, with D possibly matching TRBD1 (5 bases). Germline V CDR1 and CDR2: MNHEY, SVGEGT. The CDR3 extends over 15 amino acids. V gave up 4 bases and J gave up 1 base, with 13 bases separating them. CDR3: CASSSHRGSNTEAFF. The CDR3 DNA reads TGTGCCAGCAGTTCCCACCGGGGGTCGAACACTGAAGCTTTCTTT.

This clonotype was seen many times. The chain carries TRBV20-1 and TRBJ2-1; the D gene is possibly TRBD2 (6 bases). The CDR3 spans 15 residues. Trimming pared 6 bases from V and 3 bases from J, leaving 18 bases between. Germline V gene sequence: CDR1 DFQATT, CDR2 SNEGSKA (reference sequence). The DNA for the CDR3 is TGCAGTGCCCCAGACCTAGCGAGCGGCTACAATGAGCAGTTCTTC. Encoded protein: CSAPDLASGYNEQFF.

This clonotype was detected many times. This chain connects TRBV24-1 to TRBJ2-1; 8 bases map to TRBD1. The CDR3 runs to 15 residues. The V and J ends lost 0 bases and 9 bases, in that order; junction bases with no gene match: 6. Germline V gene sequence: CDR1 KGHDR, CDR2 SFDVKD. As DNA, the CDR3 is TGTGCCACCAGTGATTTGGCAGGGGGCAATTTTGAGCAGTTCTTC. It translates to CATSDLAGGNFEQFF.

This clonotype was recorded many times. This chain connects TRBV4-3 to TRBJ2-5, with TRBD2 as a possible D gene (6 bases). The length of the CDR3 is 13 residues. Looked up from germline, CDR1 is LGHNA and CDR2 is YSLEER. V gave up 1 base and J gave up 5 bases, with 8 bases separating them. The CDR3 DNA sequence: TGCGCCAGCAGCCAAGGACTAGTGGAGACCCAGTACTTC. This gives the protein CASSQGLVETQYF.

This clonotype was detected ten times or more. The chain uses TRBV12-3 or TRBV12-4 and TRBJ2-7; the match to TRBD2 covers 7 bases. The CDR3 has 12 residues. The J segment lost 2 bases and the V segment lost 5 bases, leaving 0 bases of the junction unmatched. The CDR3 DNA reads as TGTGCCAGCAGTCGGGGGGCCTACGAGCAGTACGTC. It yields the protein CASSRGAYEQYV.

In its sample, this clonotype was seen many times. V and J are TRBV12-3 or TRBV12-4 and TRBJ1-5, with D perhaps TRBD1 (5 bases). With 7 bases removed from V and 6 bases from J, the gap between germline ends came to 19 bases. The CDR3 is 15 residues long. The CDR3 nucleotides read TGTGCCAGCACCGGGGACGGGGGTCGTTCTCAGCCCCAGCATTTT. As protein: CASTGDGGRSQPQHF.